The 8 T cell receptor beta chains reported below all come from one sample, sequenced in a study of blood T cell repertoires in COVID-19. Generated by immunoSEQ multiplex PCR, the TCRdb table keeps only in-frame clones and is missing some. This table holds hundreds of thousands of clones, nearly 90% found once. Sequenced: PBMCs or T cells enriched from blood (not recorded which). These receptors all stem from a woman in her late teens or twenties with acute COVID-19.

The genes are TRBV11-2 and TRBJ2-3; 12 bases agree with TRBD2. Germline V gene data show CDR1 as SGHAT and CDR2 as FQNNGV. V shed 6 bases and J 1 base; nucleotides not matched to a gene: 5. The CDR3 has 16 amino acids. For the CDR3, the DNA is TGTGCCAGCAGTATACTAGCGGGAGGTGGCACAGATACGCAGTATTTT. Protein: CASSILAGGGTDTQYF.

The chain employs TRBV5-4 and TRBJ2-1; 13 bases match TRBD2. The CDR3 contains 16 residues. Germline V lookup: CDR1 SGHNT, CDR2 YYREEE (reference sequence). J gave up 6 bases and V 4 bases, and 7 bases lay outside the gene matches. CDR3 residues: CASSTLAGGRVNEQFF. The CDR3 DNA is TGTGCCAGCAGCACACTAGCGGGGGGGCGGGTCAATGAGCAGTTCTTC.

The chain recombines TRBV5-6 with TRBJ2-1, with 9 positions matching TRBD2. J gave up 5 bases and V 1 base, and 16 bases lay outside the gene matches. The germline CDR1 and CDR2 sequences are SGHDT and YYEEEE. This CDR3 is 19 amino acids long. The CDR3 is CASSLFFRGIAGANNEQFF. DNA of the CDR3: TGTGCCAGCAGCTTGTTCTTCAGGGGTATAGCGGGAGCAAACAATGAGCAGTTCTTC. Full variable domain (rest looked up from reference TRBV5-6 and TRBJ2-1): DAGVTQSPTHLIKTRGQQVTLRCSPKSGHDTVSWYQQALGQGPQFIFQYYEEEERQRGNFPDRFSGHQFPNYSSELNVNALLLGDSALYLCASSLFFRGIAGANNEQFFGPGTRLTVL.

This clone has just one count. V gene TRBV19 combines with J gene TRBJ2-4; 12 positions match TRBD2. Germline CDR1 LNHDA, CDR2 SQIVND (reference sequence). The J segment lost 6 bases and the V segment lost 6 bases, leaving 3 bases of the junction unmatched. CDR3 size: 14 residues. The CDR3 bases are TGTGCCAGTAGCTCGACTAGCGGGAGAAACATTCAGTACTTC. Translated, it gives CASSSTSGRNIQYF.

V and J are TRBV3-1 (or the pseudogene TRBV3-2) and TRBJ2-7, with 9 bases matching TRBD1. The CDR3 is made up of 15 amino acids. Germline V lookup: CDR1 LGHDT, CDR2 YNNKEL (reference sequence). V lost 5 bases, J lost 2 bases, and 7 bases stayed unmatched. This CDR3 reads CASSSFGQGTYEQYF. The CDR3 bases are TGTGCCAGCAGCTCTTTTGGACAGGGGACCTACGAGCAGTACTTC.

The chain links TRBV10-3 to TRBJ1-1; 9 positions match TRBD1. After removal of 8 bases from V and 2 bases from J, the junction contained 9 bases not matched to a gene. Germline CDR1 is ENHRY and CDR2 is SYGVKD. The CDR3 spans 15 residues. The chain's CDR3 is CAIRLGTGRNTEAFF. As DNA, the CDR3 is TGTGCCATCCGCCTGGGGACAGGGCGCAACACTGAAGCTTTCTTT.

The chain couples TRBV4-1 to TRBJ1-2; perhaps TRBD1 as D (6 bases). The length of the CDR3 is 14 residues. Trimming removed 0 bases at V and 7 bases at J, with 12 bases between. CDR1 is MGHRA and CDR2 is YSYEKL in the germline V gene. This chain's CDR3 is CASSQDIGGAGYTF. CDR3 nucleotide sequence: TGCGCCAGCAGCCAAGATATTGGGGGCGCTGGCTACACCTTC.

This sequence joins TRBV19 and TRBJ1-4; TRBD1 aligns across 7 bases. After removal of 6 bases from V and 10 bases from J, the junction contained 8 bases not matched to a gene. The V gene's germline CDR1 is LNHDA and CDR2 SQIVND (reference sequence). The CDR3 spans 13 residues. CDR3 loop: CASRITGEPKLFF. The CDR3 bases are TGTGCCAGTAGGATAACAGGGGAGCCAAAACTGTTTTTT. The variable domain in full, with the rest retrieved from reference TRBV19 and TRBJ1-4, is DGGITQSPKYLFRKEGQNVTLSCEQNLNHDAMYWYRQDPGQGLRLIYYSQIVNDFQKGDIAEGYSVSREKKESFPLTVTSAQKNPTAFYLCASRITGEPKLFFGSGTQLSVL.